This T cell receptor beta chain was recovered during a study of cytomegalovirus exposure and HLA in healthy donors. Whole-study findings and limits: A later analysis reportedly identified an Asian-associated ancestry cluster as carrying fewer N-insertions than the roughly 700-donor mean. Presence/absence analyses rested on an assumption that sequencing depth was roughly uniform across donors. TRBV6-2, TRBV6-3 and other indistinguishable V segments were excluded. There were 150 to 200 TCR beta chains listed as cytomegalovirus-associated.

Losses at the gene ends were 10 bases for V and 2 bases for J; bases not matched to a gene: 11. Per germline, CDR1 ENHRY and CDR2 SYGVKD. The CDR3 spans 15 residues. Comment on this clone: Antigen specificity is unknown.

PCR amplification relied on 60 Vbeta primers (plus 13 Jbeta primers). Method: immunoSEQ multiplex PCR; TCRdb's copy keeps in-frame clones and lacks some. The table has some 130,000 clones, 80% seen once. The source of this sequence is a young man in good health and CMV-seronegative. V is TRBV10-3 and J is TRBJ1-2; 9 bases are a match to TRBD1. Sequenced: PBMCs. The CDR3, as DNA: TGTGCCACACGCTCCGGGACAGGGAAAAACTATGGCTACACCTTC. It specifies CATRSGTGKNYGYTF.